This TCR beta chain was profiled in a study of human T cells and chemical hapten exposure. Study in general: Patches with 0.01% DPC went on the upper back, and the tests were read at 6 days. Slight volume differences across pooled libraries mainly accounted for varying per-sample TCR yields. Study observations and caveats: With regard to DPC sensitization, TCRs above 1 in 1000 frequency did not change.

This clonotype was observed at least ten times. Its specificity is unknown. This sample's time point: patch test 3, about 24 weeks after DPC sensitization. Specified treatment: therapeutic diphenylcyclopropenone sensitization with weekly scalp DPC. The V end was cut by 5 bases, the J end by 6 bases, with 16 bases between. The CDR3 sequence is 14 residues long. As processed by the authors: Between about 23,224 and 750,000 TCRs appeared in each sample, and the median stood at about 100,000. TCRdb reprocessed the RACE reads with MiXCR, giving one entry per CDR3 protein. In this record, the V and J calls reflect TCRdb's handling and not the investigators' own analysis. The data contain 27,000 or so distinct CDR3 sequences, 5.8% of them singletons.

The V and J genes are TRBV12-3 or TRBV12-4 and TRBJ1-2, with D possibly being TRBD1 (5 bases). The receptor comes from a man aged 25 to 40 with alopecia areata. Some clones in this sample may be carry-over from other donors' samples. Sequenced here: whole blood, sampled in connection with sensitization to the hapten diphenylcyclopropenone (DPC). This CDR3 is CASSPPQGTDGYTF. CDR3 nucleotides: TGTGCCAGCAGTCCCCCCCAGGGTACGGATGGCTACACCTTC.